This T cell receptor beta chain was identified in a study of cytomegalovirus exposure and HLA in healthy donors. V was clipped by 1 base and J by 1 base; unmatched bases: 3. The CDR3 loop spans 15 amino acids. Germline V CDR1 and CDR2: SGHVS, FNYEAQ. PCR was performed using 60 Vbeta and 13 Jbeta primers. The data were produced by immunoSEQ multiplex PCR, yet TCRdb's version contains in-frame clones alone and is incomplete. The repertoire holds approximately 150,000 clones, with around three quarters as singletons. This clone was seen a handful of times. The chain is built from TRBV7-6 and TRBJ1-1, with 7 positions matching TRBD1. What was sequenced was PBMCs. This clonotype was obtained from a man aged 35-49 years in good health and CMV-seronegative. The CDR3 bases are TGTGCCAGCAGCTTAGTGACAGGGCCGAACACTGAAGCTTTCTTT. The encoded protein is CASSLVTGPNTEAFF.